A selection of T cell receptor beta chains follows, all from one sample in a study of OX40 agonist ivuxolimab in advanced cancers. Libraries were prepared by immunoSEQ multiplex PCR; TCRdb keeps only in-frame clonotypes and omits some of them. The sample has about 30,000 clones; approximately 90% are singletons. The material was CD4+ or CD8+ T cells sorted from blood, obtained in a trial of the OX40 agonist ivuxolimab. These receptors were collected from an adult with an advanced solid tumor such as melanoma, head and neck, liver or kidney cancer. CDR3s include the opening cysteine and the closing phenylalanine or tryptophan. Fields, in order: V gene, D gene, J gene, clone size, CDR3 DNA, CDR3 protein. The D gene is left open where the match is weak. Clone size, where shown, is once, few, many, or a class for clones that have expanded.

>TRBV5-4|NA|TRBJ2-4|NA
TGTGCCAGCGGTAATAGAGGGGGTTTAGCCAAAAACATTCAGTACTTC
CASGNRGGLAKNIQYF
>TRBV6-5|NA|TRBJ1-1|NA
TGTGCCAGCAGTTACCTCCTAAACACTGAAGCTTTCTTT
CASSYLLNTEAFF
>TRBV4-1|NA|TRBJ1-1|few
TGCGCCAGCAGCCAAGATTATTTAGGGGAAGCTTTCTTT
CASSQDYLGEAFF
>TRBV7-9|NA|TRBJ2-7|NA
TGTGCCAGCAGCTCGGGTCGGGCGGGAGAGCAGTACTTC
CASSSGRAGEQYF
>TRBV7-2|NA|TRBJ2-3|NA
TGTGCCAGCAGAGCCCGGGCATATGACACAGATACGCAGTATTTT
CASRARAYDTDTQYF
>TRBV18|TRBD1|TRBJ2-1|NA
TGTGCCAGCTCACCTGGGACAGGGCCTCCACTCAATGAGCAGTTCTTC
CASSPGTGPPLNEQFF
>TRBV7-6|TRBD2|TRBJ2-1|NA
TGTGCCAGCAGCCTTAGTCCATCACTAGCGGGCGGGCTTGCCTACAATGAGCAGTTCTTC
CASSLSPSLAGGLAYNEQFF
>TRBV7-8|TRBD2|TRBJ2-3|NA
TGTGCCAGCAGCTTCACACTAGCGGGAACCGAAGATACGCAGTATTTT
CASSFTLAGTEDTQYF
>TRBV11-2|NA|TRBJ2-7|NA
TGTGCCAGCAGCCCTGGCTTCGAGGGAACCTACGAGCAGTACTTC
CASSPGFEGTYEQYF
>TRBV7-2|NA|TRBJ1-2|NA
TGTGCCAGCAGCCATTCGGGGTCTAACTATGGCTACACCTTC
CASSHSGSNYGYTF
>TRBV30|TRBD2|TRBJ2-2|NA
TGTGCCTGGAGTTGGTTAGCGGGAGGGCAGGGCACCGGGGAGCTGTTTTTT
CAWSWLAGGQGTGELFF
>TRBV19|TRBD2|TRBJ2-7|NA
TGTGCCAGTAGTATCGCGGGAGCCTCCTACGAGCAGTACTTC
CASSIAGASYEQYF
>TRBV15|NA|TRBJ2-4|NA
TGTGCCACCACGGACAGTCTAGCCAAAAACATTCAGTACTTC
CATTDSLAKNIQYF
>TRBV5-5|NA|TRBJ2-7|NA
TGTGCCAGCAGCTTGGGATACGGCCAATCCTACGAGCAGTACTTC
CASSLGYGQSYEQYF
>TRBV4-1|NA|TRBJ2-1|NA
TGCGCCAGCAGCCAAGAAGGTGGGCTACTCTACAATGAGCAGTTCTTC
CASSQEGGLLYNEQFF
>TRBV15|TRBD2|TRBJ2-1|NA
TGTGCCACCAGACCCCTCAGACTAGCGGGAGGGCCGGGGAATGAGCAGTTCTTC
CATRPLRLAGGPGNEQFF
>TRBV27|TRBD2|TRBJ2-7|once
TGTGCCAGCAGTTTGGGACTAGCGGGACGCGAGCAGTACTTC
CASSLGLAGREQYF
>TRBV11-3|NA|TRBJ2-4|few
TGTGCCAGCAGCATGGGGCTAGGGGCCAAAAACATTCAGTACTTC
CASSMGLGAKNIQYF
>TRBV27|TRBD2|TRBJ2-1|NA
TGTGCCAGCAGCCGACCCGGACTAGCGGATTACAATGAGCAGTTCTTC
CASSRPGLADYNEQFF
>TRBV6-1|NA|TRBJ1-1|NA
TGTGCCAGCAGTGAAGCGGTTTGGGGGGCTGCCACTGAAGCTTTCTTT
CASSEAVWGAATEAFF
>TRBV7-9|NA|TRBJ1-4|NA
TGTGCCAGCAGCTTAGCGGGAGGGGTTGAAAAACTGTTTTTT
CASSLAGGVEKLFF
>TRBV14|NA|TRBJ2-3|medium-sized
TGTGCCAGCAGCCAAGGCGAGTACGGCACAGATACGCAGTATTTT
CASSQGEYGTDTQYF
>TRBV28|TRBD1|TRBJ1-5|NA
TGTGCCAGCAGGGTGACAGGGGAAGGCAATCAGCCCCAGCATTTT
CASRVTGEGNQPQHF
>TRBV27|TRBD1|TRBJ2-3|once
TGTGCCAGCAGTTTATCCGGGACAGGGTCCGCAGATACGCAGTATTTT
CASSLSGTGSADTQYF
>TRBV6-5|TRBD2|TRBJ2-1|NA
TGTGCCACAGGGACACTAGCGGGAGGGTTCAATGAGCAGTTCTTC
CATGTLAGGFNEQFF
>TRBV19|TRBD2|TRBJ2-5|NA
TGTGCCAGTAGTATCACAGCGGGAGGGGTAGAGACCCAGTACTTC
CASSITAGGVETQYF
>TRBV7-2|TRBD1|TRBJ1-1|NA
TGTGCCAGCAGCTCCCCCGGGACAGGTAGGATGAACACTGAAGCTTTCTTT
CASSSPGTGRMNTEAFF
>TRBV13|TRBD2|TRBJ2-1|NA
TGTGCCAGCAGCGCGGGACTAGCGACCGCCAATGAGCAGTTCTTC
CASSAGLATANEQFF
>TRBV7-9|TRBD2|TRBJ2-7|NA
TGTGCCAGCAGGACTAGCGGGAGCTACGAGCAGTACTTC
CASRTSGSYEQYF
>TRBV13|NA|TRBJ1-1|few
TGTGCCAGCAGCTTTCTCGGGAATAAGGACACTGAAGCTTTCTTT
CASSFLGNKDTEAFF
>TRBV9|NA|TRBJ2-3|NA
TGTGCCAGCAGCGCAGGGGCTAGACCAGATACGCAGTATTTT
CASSAGARPDTQYF
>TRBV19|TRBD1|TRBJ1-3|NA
TGTGCCAGTAGAGGGACAGGTCTCGGAAACACCATATATTTT
CASRGTGLGNTIYF
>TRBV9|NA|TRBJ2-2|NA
TGTGCCAGCACCGAAAGTCCCTCTAGCTTCCCCGGGGAGCTGTTTTTT
CASTESPSSFPGELFF
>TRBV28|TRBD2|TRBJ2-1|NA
TGTGCCACCCGTGTTAACGGGAGGGAATCCAATGAGCAGTTCTTC
CATRVNGRESNEQFF
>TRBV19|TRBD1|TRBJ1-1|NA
TGTGCCAGTAGCATCGGACAGGGAAACACTGAAGCTTTCTTT
CASSIGQGNTEAFF
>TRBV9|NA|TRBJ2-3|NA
TGTGCCAGCAGCGGCGATCTTAGCACAGATACGCAGTATTTT
CASSGDLSTDTQYF
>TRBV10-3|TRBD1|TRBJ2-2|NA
TGTGCCATCAGTGAGTCTGGTACAGGGGGGACGACCGGGGAGCTGTTTTTT
CAISESGTGGTTGELFF
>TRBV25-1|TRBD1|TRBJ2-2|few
TGTGCCATTCGACAGGGGCGAACCGGGGAGCTGTTTTTT
CAIRQGRTGELFF
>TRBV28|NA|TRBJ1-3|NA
TGTGCCAGCAGTTTATGGGGGCCTGGAAACACCATATATTTT
CASSLWGPGNTIYF
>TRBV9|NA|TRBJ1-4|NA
TGTGCCAGCAGCGTGGAGGAGGTAGCAACTAATGAAAAACTGTTTTTT
CASSVEEVATNEKLFF
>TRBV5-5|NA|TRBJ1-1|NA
TGTGCCAGCATCGAGCGGGGGCCGAAGAACACTGAAGCTTTCTTT
CASIERGPKNTEAFF
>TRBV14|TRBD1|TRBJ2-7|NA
TGTGCCAGCAGCCAAGGACGGGGACAGGGCTACGAGCAGTACTTC
CASSQGRGQGYEQYF
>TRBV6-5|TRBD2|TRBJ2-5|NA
TGTGCCAGCAGTTACCAGCTAGCGGGAGAAGGAGAGACCCAGTACTTC
CASSYQLAGEGETQYF
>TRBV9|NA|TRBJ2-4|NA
TGTGCCAGCAGCCCCGACGGGGGCGAAAACATTCAGTACTTC
CASSPDGGENIQYF
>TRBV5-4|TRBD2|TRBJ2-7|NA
TGTGCCAGCAGCTTGCTGAAGCTAGCGGGAGGGCCGGGGAACGAGCAGTACTTC
CASSLLKLAGGPGNEQYF
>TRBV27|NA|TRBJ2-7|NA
TGTGCCAGCAGTTTTTACAACGAGCAGTACTTC
CASSFYNEQYF
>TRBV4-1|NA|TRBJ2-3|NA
TGCGCCAGCAGCCAAGTTTCCCTAGCAAGGACAGATACGCAGTATTTT
CASSQVSLARTDTQYF
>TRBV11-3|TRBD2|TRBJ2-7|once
TGTGCCAGCAGCCCGGGACTAGCGGGATGGTCCCCTGTCGAGCAGTACTTC
CASSPGLAGWSPVEQYF
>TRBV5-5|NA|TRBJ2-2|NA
TGTGCCAGCAGCTTGGTAGCAAGAGTAGTCGGGGAGCTGTTTTTT
CASSLVARVVGELFF
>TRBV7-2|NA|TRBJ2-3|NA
TGTGCCAGCAGCTTACATCCAGATACGCAGTATTTT
CASSLHPDTQYF
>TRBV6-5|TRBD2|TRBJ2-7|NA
TGTGCCAGCAGTTACAGAGGGCTAGCGGACTACGAGCAGTACTTC
CASSYRGLADYEQYF
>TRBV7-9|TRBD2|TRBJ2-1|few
TGTGCCAGCAGCCTAGGACTAGCGCCAGACTACAATGAGCAGTTCTTC
CASSLGLAPDYNEQFF
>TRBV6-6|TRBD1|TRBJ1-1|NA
TGTGCCAGCAGTCCAACACAGGGGGGTCGCACTGAAGCTTTCTTT
CASSPTQGGRTEAFF
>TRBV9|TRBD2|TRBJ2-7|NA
TGTGCCAGCAGCGCGGGAGGAATAACCTACGAGCAGTACTTC
CASSAGGITYEQYF
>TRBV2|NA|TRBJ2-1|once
TGTGCCAGCAGTGGCGGGTACTACAATGAGCAGTTCTTC
CASSGGYYNEQFF
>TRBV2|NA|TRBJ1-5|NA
TGTGCCAGCAGTGAAGAGGAGGGAAAGCATTTT
CASSEEEGKHF
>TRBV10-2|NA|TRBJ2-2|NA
TGCGCCAGCAGTGATCTGGGTCCCGGGGAGCTGTTTTTT
CASSDLGPGELFF